Following are 21 T cell receptor beta chains from one sample sequenced in a study of response to subunit inactivated influenza vaccine. TCRdb used MiXCR to reprocess the RT-PCR reads, holding one entry per CDR3 protein. Of more than 150,000 distinct CDR3 sequences listed, about 10% are singletons. Sequences were derived from CD8+ T cells sorted from PBMCs, sampled around 25 months after vaccination. The receptors originated from a man aged 50-75 years who received an inactivated influenza vaccine.

The sample holds many counts of this clonotype. The chain recombines TRBV28 with TRBJ2-5; 13 nucleotides line up with TRBD2. CDR3 size: 15 residues. Germline CDR1 reads MDHEN; CDR2 reads SYDVKM. V was pared by 7 bases and J by 4 bases, with 6 bases of the junction left unmatched. The CDR3 sequence is CASIPGLAGLETQYF. CDR3 coding DNA: TGTGCCAGCATCCCGGGACTAGCGGGACTAGAGACCCAGTACTTC.

V usage is TRBV9 and J usage is TRBJ2-3; D unclear. V was shortened by 0 bases and J by 1 base, with 9 bases between the two germline ends. Per germline, CDR1 SGDLS and CDR2 YYNGEE. The CDR3 has 15 residues. This CDR3 is CASSVVGYRTDTQYF. The CDR3 coding sequence is TGTGCCAGCAGCGTAGTTGGCTACCGCACAGATACGCAGTATTTT.

This clonotype has a count of ten or more. The rearrangement uses TRBV4-3 and TRBJ1-4, with D possibly matching TRBD1 (5 bases). Trimming pared 1 base from V and 0 bases from J, leaving 6 bases between. The CDR3 totals 15 residues. Germline V gene data show CDR1 as LGHNA and CDR2 as YSLEER. The CDR3 region has the DNA TGCGCCAGCAGCCAAGGGGGGGCAACTAATGAAAAACTGTTTTTT. Amino acids: CASSQGGATNEKLFF.

This clonotype was counted at least ten times. The V call is TRBV4-1, the J call TRBJ2-7, with D hard to call. Germline V gene data show CDR1 as MGHRA and CDR2 as YSYEKL. The CDR3 runs to 11 residues. Trimming cost V 1 base and J 8 bases, with 6 bases left between them. CDR3 protein: CASSQGAQQYF. The CDR3 nucleotides are TGCGCCAGCAGCCAAGGGGCGCAGCAGTACTTC.

The rearrangement joins TRBV6-5 to TRBJ1-4, with TRBD1 matching over 10 bases. With V trimmed by 1 base and J by 5 bases, 7 bases remained unmatched. Germline V gene data show CDR1 as MNHEY and CDR2 as SVGAGI. The CDR3 consists of 17 residues. The DNA of the CDR3 is TGTGCCAGCAGTTACTTAACCGGGACAGGGGCGAATGAAAAACTGTTTTTT. This gives the protein CASSYLTGTGANEKLFF.

A few counts support this clonotype. V and J are TRBV7-7 and TRBJ1-5; TRBD1 might be the D (5 bases). This CDR3 is built from 15 residues. CDR1 is SSHAT and CDR2 is FNYEAQ in the germline V gene (reference sequence). Trimming cost V 3 bases and J 1 base, with 10 bases left between them. The CDR3 loop reads CASSFGDASNQPQHF. The CDR3 bases are TGTGCCAGCAGCTTCGGGGACGCGAGCAATCAGCCCCAGCATTTT.

This clonotype was observed a few times. The J gene is TRBJ1-2, the V gene TRBV12-3 or TRBV12-4; 8 positions agree with TRBD1. This CDR3 spans 15 amino acids. V lost 6 bases and J lost 4; bases outside the gene matches: 10. The CDR3: CASSHDRGVGYGYTF. CDR3 coding DNA: TGTGCCAGCAGCCACGACAGGGGAGTCGGCTATGGCTACACCTTC.

A note on this clonotype: Just one base apart from a much larger clone, this may be a read error. The chain links TRBV12-3 or TRBV12-4 to TRBJ2-5, with D maybe TRBD2 (6 bases). V lost 2 bases and J 2 bases, leaving 12 bases between the germline ends. The CDR3 runs 15 residues. As DNA, the CDR3 is TGTGCCAGCAGTTTATGGGAGGAGGTACAAGAGACCCAGTACTTC. Its protein product is CASSLWEEVQETQYF.

The chain joins TRBV28 to TRBJ2-7; 10 nucleotides line up with TRBD2. This CDR3 spans 16 amino acids. J gave up 2 bases and V 4 bases, and 8 bases lay outside the gene matches. Germline V lookup: CDR1 MDHEN, CDR2 SYDVKM. The CDR3 is CASSYSRTSGAYEQYF. The CDR3 DNA is TGTGCCAGCAGTTACTCCCGGACTAGCGGAGCCTACGAGCAGTACTTC.

V is TRBV6-1 and J is TRBJ2-3; 7 nucleotides align to TRBD2. The CDR3 runs to 15 residues. Germline-derived CDR1 and CDR2 are MNHNS and SASEGT. V gave up 3 bases and J gave up 2 bases; unmatched junction bases: 5. The CDR3 region is CASSEGGQTTDTQYF. CDR3 DNA: TGTGCCAGCAGTGAGGGAGGGCAAACCACAGATACGCAGTATTTT.

This clonotype was picked up a small number of times. The genes are TRBV2 and TRBJ1-5; D is unresolved. The CDR3 has 14 residues. The germline V gene encodes CDR1 SNHLY and CDR2 FYNNEI. Trimming left V 6 bases short and J 6 bases short, with 15 bases between. The CDR3 sequence: CASRDDPGPQPQHF. As DNA, the CDR3 is TGTGCCAGCAGGGACGACCCTGGCCCTCAGCCCCAGCATTTT.

This clonotype showed up just a few times. J is TRBJ2-4 and V is TRBV28; weak D call: TRBD1 (5 bases). Deletions cut 1 base from V and 11 bases from J, with 12 bases between. The CDR3 length is 13 residues. CDR1 and CDR2 (germline): MDHEN, SYDVKM. CDR3 DNA sequence: TGTGCCAGCAGTTTATTCCCGCAGGGCCTTCAGTACTTC. Amino acids: CASSLFPQGLQYF. The whole variable domain, filled in from reference TRBV28 and TRBJ2-4, reads DVKVTQSSRYLVKRTGEKVFLECVQDMDHENMFWYRQDPGLGLRLIYFSYDVKMKEKGDIPEGYSVSREKKERFSLILESASTNQTSMYLCASSLFPQGLQYFGAGTRLSVL.

The V call is TRBV20-1, the J call TRBJ2-7, with 9 bases fitting TRBD1. The CDR3 consists of 14 residues. Germline values: CDR1 DFQATT, CDR2 SNEGSKA (reference sequence). V shed 6 bases, J shed 0 bases, and the junction held 6 bases outside the gene matches. CDR3: CSAGDRETSYEQYF. The CDR3 coding sequence is TGCAGTGCCGGGGACAGGGAAACCTCCTACGAGCAGTACTTC.

CDR3: CASTPLAETYNEQFF. CDR3 nucleotide sequence: TGTGCCAGCACCCCACTAGCGGAGACCTACAATGAGCAGTTCTTC. The V call is TRBV28, the J call TRBJ2-1; 8 bases fit TRBD2. Trimming took 7 bases from V and 2 from J; bases not matched to a gene: 7. The CDR3 is made up of 15 amino acids. CDR1 and CDR2 from the germline V gene are MDHEN and SYDVKM.

The J gene is TRBJ2-1, the V gene TRBV9, with D possibly TRBD1 on 6 matching bases. CDR1 SGDLS and CDR2 YYNGEE come from the germline V gene. This CDR3 contains 14 residues. V gave up 0 bases and J gave up 5 bases, with 9 bases separating them. CDR3 in amino acids: CASSVGAGDNEQFF. CDR3 sequence (DNA): TGTGCCAGCAGCGTAGGGGCAGGGGACAATGAGCAGTTCTTC.

This clonotype was counted ten times or more. The chain carries TRBV5-6 and TRBJ2-1, with D hard to call. Trimming removed 1 base from V and 12 bases from J, with 11 bases in between. Germline CDR1 SGHDT, CDR2 YYEEEE. This CDR3 contains 12 residues. The CDR3 bases are TGTGCCAGCAGCTTGACTCTGACAACGCAGTTCTTC. Translating it yields CASSLTLTTQFF.

V is TRBV6-6 and J is TRBJ1-5; D is undetermined. CDR1 MNHNY and CDR2 SVGAGI come from the germline V gene (reference sequence). The CDR3 spans 12 residues. V lost 4 bases and J lost 7, with 8 bases in between. In DNA, the CDR3 is TGTGCCAGCAGTTCATCTTTGCAGCCCCAGCATTTT. Protein: CASSSSLQPQHF.

This clonotype appeared many times. The chain combines TRBV25-1 with TRBJ2-1, with a tentative D call TRBD2 (5 bases). Trimming cost V 5 bases and J 9 bases, with 8 bases left between them. The CDR3 totals 11 residues. CDR1 is MGHDK, CDR2 SYGVNS, per germline. The CDR3 sequence is CASSPGSEQFF. CDR3 DNA sequence: TGTGCCAGCAGTCCGGGGTCTGAGCAGTTCTTC.

This clonotype was seen only a few times. This chain links TRBV7-9 with TRBJ1-1; D gene uncertain. CDR1 SEHNR and CDR2 FQNEAQ come from the germline V gene (reference sequence). With 1 base removed from V and 0 bases from J, the gap between germline ends came to 9 bases. The CDR3 length is 15 residues. The CDR3 protein is CASSLGSAVNTEAFF. Written as DNA, the CDR3 is TGTGCCAGCAGCTTAGGTTCGGCGGTGAACACTGAAGCTTTCTTT.

This chain joins TRBV7-9 and TRBJ1-2; D is ambiguous. This CDR3 comprises 10 residues. V lost 5 bases, J lost 13 bases, and 11 bases lay in between. The V gene's germline CDR1 is SEHNR and CDR2 FQNEAQ (reference sequence). CDR3 sequence (DNA): TGTGCCAGCAGCCCCCAAGAAGGCACCTTC. As protein: CASSPQEGTF.

This chain's CDR3 is CASSWTRYNEQFF. The CDR3 nucleotides are TGTGCCAGCAGCTGGACCCGCTACAATGAGCAGTTCTTC. The rearrangement links TRBV6-1 to TRBJ2-1; D remains unclear. The CDR3 spans 13 residues. Trimming pared 6 bases from V and 3 bases from J, leaving 9 bases between. The germline V gene encodes CDR1 MNHNS and CDR2 SASEGT.